This T cell receptor beta chain originates from a study of T cells in Graves' hyperthyroidism and ophthalmopathy. General study findings and limits: Among thyroid clonotypes expanded above 0.001, most also appeared in blood.

RNA transcripts served as the template for amplifying TCR beta CDR3 regions. RT-PCR in the first round (using the HTBI primer set) targeted the TCR CDR3. TCRdb re-called the multiplex PCR reads through MiXCR, storing one row per CDR3 protein. The table records 360,000 or so distinct CDR3 sequences, 15% to 20% of them present only once. CDR3 length: 14 amino acids. Germline V CDR1 and CDR2: MNHEY, SVGEGT. V lost 7 bases, J lost 5 bases, and 4 bases stayed unmatched. A remark on this clonotype: Its antigen is still unknown.

This sequence originates from a woman aged 40 to 50 with Graves' ophthalmopathy. The sample taken for sequencing was blood. The rearrangement joins TRBV6-2 or TRBV6-3 to TRBJ1-5; 11 nucleotides line up with TRBD1. CDR3 in DNA: TGTGCCAGCAACCTGGACAGGGGGCATCAGCCCCAGCATTTT. Amino acids: CASNLDRGHQPQHF.